The 11 T cell receptor beta chains reported below all come from one sample, sequenced in a study of T-cell memory formation after mild COVID-19. TCRdb independently ran MiXCR on the 5' RACE reads; one entry per CDR3 protein. The sample contains approximately 260,000 distinct CDR3 sequences, 15% to 20% of which appear only once. Sequenced sample: PBMCs or a T cell subset sorted from them (not recorded which). The source of these receptors is a man aged 18 to 29 who had mild COVID-19 (a few samples of this study predate the infection). Cell type and time point are not known.

A few counts support this clonotype. The rearrangement links TRBV6-2 or TRBV6-3 to TRBJ1-4; D uncertain. Germline V gene sequence: CDR1 MNHEY, CDR2 SVGEGT. There are 13 residues in the CDR3. Between the trimmed V and J ends, which lost 2 bases and 8 bases, there was a span of 9 bases. CDR3 in amino acids: CASSYPGSEKLFF. In DNA form, the CDR3 reads TGTGCCAGCAGTTACCCCGGGAGCGAAAAACTGTTTTTT.

The chain employs TRBV6-2 or TRBV6-3 and TRBJ1-2; 11 bases are shared with TRBD1. With 4 bases clipped from V and 7 bases from J, the junction kept 8 bases outside the gene matches. Germline CDR1 is MNHEY and CDR2 is SVGEGT. This CDR3 has 15 amino acids. The DNA for the CDR3 is TGTGCCAGCAGTTCCCACGGCGGACAGGGGGCTGGCTACACCTTC. Translated, it gives CASSSHGGQGAGYTF.

The V gene is TRBV24-1, the J gene TRBJ2-5; 8 positions agree with TRBD1. Germline V gene data show CDR1 as KGHDR and CDR2 as SFDVKD. Trimming removed 0 bases from V and 5 bases from J; junction bases left unmatched: 7. The CDR3 has 16 residues. The CDR3 protein is CATSDLGQGDIETQYF. The CDR3 nucleotides read TGTGCCACCAGTGATTTGGGACAGGGAGACATCGAGACCCAGTACTTC.

CDR3: CASSLPTQGSYGYTF. The CDR3 DNA is TGTGCCAGCAGCCTGCCTACCCAGGGGTCATATGGCTACACCTTC. The V gene is TRBV5-4, the J gene TRBJ1-2; possible D gene TRBD1, 6 bases. The V gene's germline CDR1 is SGHNT and CDR2 YYREEE (reference sequence). The CDR3 is made up of 15 amino acids. Trimming cost V 4 bases and J 5 bases, with 18 bases left between them.

The rearrangement joins TRBV24-1 to TRBJ2-1, with D uncertain. The germline CDR1 and CDR2 sequences are KGHDR and SFDVKD. The V end was cut by 0 bases, the J end by 4 bases, with 6 bases between. CDR3 length equals 14 residues. The CDR3 loop reads CATSDLEAYNEQFF. The CDR3 DNA is TGTGCCACCAGTGATTTGGAGGCATACAATGAGCAGTTCTTC.

This chain connects TRBV28 to TRBJ1-1; D not certain. The CDR3 contains 12 residues. From germline, CDR1 is MDHEN and CDR2 SYDVKM. V was shortened by 8 bases and J by 0 bases, with 7 bases between the two germline ends. Here the CDR3 DNA reads TGTGCCAGCGCAGACCTGAACACTGAAGCTTTCTTT. Translation: CASADLNTEAFF.

This clonotype occurred a few times. V usage is TRBV9 and J usage is TRBJ1-2, with no clear D. Trimming cost V 0 bases and J 6 bases, with 6 bases left between them. This CDR3 has 12 residues. The germline gives CDR1 SGDLS, CDR2 YYNGEE. The CDR3 region has the DNA TGTGCCAGCAGCGTAGAGCCGGATGGCTACACCTTC. Protein: CASSVEPDGYTF.

This clonotype was seen a handful of times. The V and J genes are TRBV7-2 and TRBJ1-2; D not resolved. The CDR3 has 11 amino acids. Germline-derived CDR1 and CDR2 are SGHTA and FQGNSA. V lost 3 bases to trimming and J lost 5 bases, with 4 bases between them. The CDR3 is CASSLSYGYTF. CDR3 DNA: TGTGCCAGCAGCTTGAGTTATGGCTACACCTTC. The full variable domain, in which reference TRBV7-2 and TRBJ1-2 provide the parts outside the CDR3, is GAGVSQSPSNKVTEKGKDVELRCDPISGHTALYWYRQSLGQGLEFLIYFQGNSAPDKSGLPSDRFSAERTGGSVSTLTIQRTQQEDSAVYLCASSLSYGYTFGSGTRLTVV.

The sample holds a few counts of this clonotype. The chain combines TRBV7-6 with TRBJ2-1; TRBD1 matches 8 bases. The germline V gene encodes CDR1 SGHVS and CDR2 FNYEAQ. This CDR3 has 17 amino acids. Trimming at V came to 5 bases and at J to 0 bases, leaving 9 bases not matched to a gene. In DNA form, the CDR3 reads TGTGCCAGCAGCCCGGAACAGGGGGGCTACTCCTACAATGAGCAGTTCTTC. Its translation is CASSPEQGGYSYNEQFF.

This sequence joins TRBV6-2 or TRBV6-3 and TRBJ1-5; no clear D gene. Germline V lookup: CDR1 MNHEY, CDR2 SVGEGT. V lost 5 bases and J lost 0, with 2 bases in between. CDR3 length equals 12 residues. This chain's CDR3 is CASSVSNQPQHF. The CDR3 nucleotides are TGTGCCAGCAGTGTTAGCAATCAGCCCCAGCATTTT.

This chain links TRBV9 with TRBJ1-5, with 12 bases that match TRBD1. Trimming took 3 bases from V and 6 from J; bases not matched to a gene: 4. This CDR3 contains 15 residues. Germline V CDR1 and CDR2: SGDLS, YYNGEE. The CDR3 DNA reads as TGTGCCAGCAGCGCAGGGACAGGGGGCATTCAGCCCCAGCATTTT. Residues: CASSAGTGGIQPQHF.